What follows is one TCR beta chain and its context. This receptor's antigen is unknown. No qualities accompany the bases; no much larger clone lies one base away. The method was the immunoSEQ multiplex PCR assay. For the multiplex PCR, a mixture combining 60 forward primers for TCR Vbeta segments and 13 reverse primers for TCR Jbeta segments was used. The CDR3 region of rearranged TCR beta genes was amplified from genomic DNA with a multiplex PCR assay. Amplified TCR beta libraries were sequenced as 87-base-pair reads on the Illumina HiSeq System. As for the authors' bioinformatics: In a later analysis, roughly 80 million unique TCR beta chains were counted across the 650 to 750 repertoires, and about 9.9 million of these chains were shared by at least two donors. A nearest-neighbor algorithm error-corrected the raw reads and collapsed the reads into unique sequences, merging closely related sequences to remove PCR and sequencing errors. CDR3 sequences were aligned to IMGT reference sequences to assign V, D and J gene segments. For a sequence to be retained, at least a six-nucleotide match to both a V gene segment and a J gene segment was required. Rearrangements were called productive when the CDR3 lacked stop codons and stayed in frame with V and J; all others were non-productive. CDR3 was defined according to IMGT convention as the region running from the second conserved V-encoded cysteine to the conserved J-encoded phenylalanine. The earlier analysis of about 610 of the donors excluded any sequence lacking an unambiguous match to a single V gene segment. An earlier analysis of fewer than 750 of the donors classified V segments as functional when productive rearrangements were above 56.7% and as segregating when the standard deviation between donors was above 5%. To diagnose cytomegalovirus status from the catalog of TCR beta chain sequences, a statistical classification framework was built. V and J gene assignment, in a later analysis, came from comparing TCR nucleotide sequences with IMGT/GENE-DB human TR gene sequences. In a later analysis, CDR3 sequences and most-parsimonious VDJ recombination scenarios were assigned using the TCRdist pipeline. A later analysis defined each TCR beta chain by its CDR3 amino acid sequence plus V-gene family, and excluded reads lacking a unique V-gene family. To address suspected cross-contamination and a sequencing artifact, a later analysis removed around 600 highly shared, low-generation-probability nucleotide sequences. In a later analysis, a clonal expansion index was calculated for each public chain from normalized within-repertoire ranks of inferred template counts. A later analysis computed generation probabilities with a VDJ recombination model fitted to out-of-frame rearrangements, and checked the results against IGoR. In a later analysis, hypergeometric tests were used to score TCR-TCR, TCR-HLA and TCR-CMV co-occurrence, with a repertoire-size bias correction applied to TCR pairs. A later analysis estimated false discovery rates by permuting HLA or CMV assignments 20 times. In a later analysis, co-occurring TCRs were grouped using DBSCAN, and TCRdist sequence similarity was added for clustering within HLA-allele-positive subsets. Repertoires with fewer than 30,000 or more than 120,000 public chains, plus five repertoires with anomalous nucleotide sharing, were excluded from co-occurrence clustering. TCRdb provides this immuneACCESS table in a form limited to in-frame rearrangements. Some clones are lacking; in checked studies, under half of them reflect an unresolved V gene, and why the rest are absent is not known. V and J calls and clone size come straight from that table; D and trimming were deduced from the DNA. The table for this sample lists 85,000 to 120,000 clones; more than 60% of them were counted only once. Of the sample, roughly 3.6% falls within the top ten clones.

The data originate from a study of cytomegalovirus exposure and HLA in healthy donors (TCRdb year 2017). In terms of the full investigation: An earlier analysis of approximately 590 of the donors reported roughly 300 Gb of sequence data and roughly 110 million unique TCR beta sequences from around 200 million T cells. An early release covering roughly 600 HLA-typed donors comprised roughly 300 gigabases of sequencing data and 85 million to 100 million unique TCR sequences. All discovery cohort repertoires had been generated on a single sequencing platform. In a later genetic analysis, genome-wide SNP genotypes for about three fifths of the 666 donors were used, and that subset was treated as a discovery cohort. The study aimed to test whether signatures of past pathogen exposure could be identified by cataloging public T cell receptors. The study profiled the T cell repertoires of under 850 subjects by immunosequencing and related them to cytomegalovirus serostatus. The later analysis used no new phenotypic data to find candidate immune exposures, relying instead on TCR beta sequences and their occurrence across donors. Because of strong linkage in the cohort, four or five DR-DQ haplotypes were treated as single units for association and clustering. Across under 500 genotyped donors of the cohort, an average of approximately 240,000 unique TCR beta nucleotide sequences per donor were sequenced, and about a sixth of those sequences were non-productive. Typing coverage varied by locus: roughly 620-630 donors for A, B, C, DRB1 and DQB1; under 550 for DQA1; about 590 for DPA1; roughly 470 for DPB1. The study combined high-throughput TCR immunosequencing, statistical association of individual TCRs with disease status, and machine learning to predict cytomegalovirus infection status. Besides the first cohort of 500 to 700 subjects, a separate validation cohort made up of 120 different subjects was used. To study patterns of TCR occurrence, a later analysis re-analyzed previously published TCR beta repertoires from 600 to 750 donors and added high-resolution HLA genotyping. To decide whether each TCR beta V gene segment behaved as functional or pseudogenic, an earlier analysis of some 600 of the donors relied on high-throughput TCR beta sequencing. Donor age, sex, ethnicity and CMV serostatus were compiled alongside the repertoire data. Among the roughly 400 genotyped donors, 81% belonged to the genetic ancestry cluster associated with self-reported Caucasian donors. Class I and class II HLA loci were covered by the typing at four-digit resolution.

Overall study results and their limits: Linkage disequilibrium might explain the correlated functional status among segregating V segments, but an unknown experimental factor could not be ruled out. Three of the identified cytomegalovirus-associated TCR beta chains were confirmed in vitro to be specific for cytomegalovirus antigens. The only immune exposure information available for the cohort was CMV serostatus. V-gene and J-gene trimming of TCR beta chains was associated with a missense DCLRE1C variant in a later genetic analysis, and the association was replicated in an independent cohort. Because HLA typing was missing for some donors at each locus, association tests included only the typed subset. When HLA alleles, especially DR and DQ, strongly co-occurred, TCR associations were difficult to assign to individual alleles. In this cohort, only TCR beta chains were sequenced, and detectable features were limited by the absence of alpha or paired-chain data. A later analysis found that most CMV-associated TCR beta chains appeared HLA-restricted, with HLA associations seemingly driven largely by CMV exposure. The study listed 164 TCR beta chains as associated with cytomegalovirus. The sequencing pipeline was judged likely to have produced a cluster of highly shared sequence variants as a technical artifact. At a false discovery rate of 0.05, a later analysis linked 16,000 or so TCR beta sequences to specific HLA alleles. In a later analysis, TCR association rates were found to vary across HLA loci, with the most associated TCRs seen for DRB1 alleles and the fewest for HLA-C alleles. Most TCR sequences were seen in very few donors, while some public TCRs were found in many individuals. In a later analysis, HLA-associated TCR beta chains showed more clonal expansion and lower generation probabilities than non-associated chains that were equally common. In an earlier analysis of several hundred of the donors, most TCR beta V segments were observed in productive rearrangements about 87% or about 30% of the time, broadly matching IMGT annotations. A further reported finding was that TCR beta sequences accurately predicted the HLA-A and HLA-B alleles for most subjects in the first cohort. The classifier was reported to diagnose cytomegalovirus status with high specificity and sensitivity in both the original cohort and the validation cohort. A later analysis reported that several top co-occurrence clusters appeared linked to parvovirus B19, influenza, CMV and Epstein-Barr virus. Presence/absence analyses assumed roughly uniform sequencing depth across donors, an assumption that may not hold. In a later genetic analysis, fewer N-insertions in productive TCRs were reported among donors in an Asian-associated ancestry cluster than the approximately 630-donor mean. The earlier analysis of about 600 of the donors excluded around 17 rarely observed V segments, including chromosome 9 orphons, because counts were too low. It was suggested by the authors that the approach could potentially be generalized to other disease states and immunological phenotypes.

In total, over 600 healthy bone marrow donors made up the cohort. At the time of sampling, all cohort members were nominally healthy, though unrecorded immune exposures were likely present. The donor tested CMV seronegative, placing the donor among the 300 to 400 seronegative members of the cohort. Each donor provided a peripheral blood sample, and peripheral blood mononuclear cells were used for TCR beta sequencing. The Qiagen DNeasy Blood Extraction Kit was used to extract genomic DNA from the blood cell samples. This TCR was recovered from a man aged 60 to 75 in good health and CMV-seronegative. Sequencing input: PBMCs.

The nucleotide sequence reads as follows: TGCGCCAGCAGGATTCAGGACAGGGGTGGGGAGACCCAGTACTTC. Its protein product is CASRIQDRGGETQYF. The chain is assembled from TRBV4-1 and TRBJ2-5; 9 nucleotides in the junction match TRBD1. CDR1 MGHRA and CDR2 YSYEKL are derived from the germline V gene. The CDR3 goes from the cysteine to the phenylalanine over 15 residues. Of the read, only the CDR3 DNA is kept; its 45 bases are in frame from base 1. V has 6 bases trimmed and J has 5 bases trimmed; junction bases matching no gene number 10.